The TCR beta chain described here comes from a study of shared clonotypes between healthy human individuals. V dropped 0 bases and J dropped 4 bases, with 15 bases sitting between them. Germline V gene data show CDR1 as SEHNR and CDR2 as FQNEAQ (reference sequence). The CDR3 has 16 amino acids. In the naive CD8 group, cells lacked CD45RO and were positively selected for CCR7, so terminally differentiated effector memory CD45RA+ cells were left out. Sequencing was at deep level. Every subset's genomic DNA went evenly onto several immunoSEQ plates. TCRdb's table, derived via immunoSEQ multiplex PCR, lists solely in-frame clones and lacks some. The sample lists over 750,000 clones; approximately 96% were seen once.

The chain has TRBV7-9 and TRBJ1-1; maybe TRBD1 (6 bases). The sample comprised naive CD8+ T cells sorted from blood. This clonotype was obtained from a man younger than 40 in good health. The CDR3 spells CASSLARGGESTEAFF. The DNA for the CDR3 is TGTGCCAGCAGCTTAGCGAGGGGGGGCGAGAGCACTGAAGCTTTCTTT. Combining the CDR3 with reference TRBV7-9 and TRBJ1-1 gives the whole variable domain DTGVSQNPRHKITKRGQNVTFRCDPISEHNRLYWYRQTLGQGPEFLTYFQNEAQLEKSRLLSDRFSAERPKGSFSTLEIQRTEQGDSAMYLCASSLARGGESTEAFFGQGTRLTVV.